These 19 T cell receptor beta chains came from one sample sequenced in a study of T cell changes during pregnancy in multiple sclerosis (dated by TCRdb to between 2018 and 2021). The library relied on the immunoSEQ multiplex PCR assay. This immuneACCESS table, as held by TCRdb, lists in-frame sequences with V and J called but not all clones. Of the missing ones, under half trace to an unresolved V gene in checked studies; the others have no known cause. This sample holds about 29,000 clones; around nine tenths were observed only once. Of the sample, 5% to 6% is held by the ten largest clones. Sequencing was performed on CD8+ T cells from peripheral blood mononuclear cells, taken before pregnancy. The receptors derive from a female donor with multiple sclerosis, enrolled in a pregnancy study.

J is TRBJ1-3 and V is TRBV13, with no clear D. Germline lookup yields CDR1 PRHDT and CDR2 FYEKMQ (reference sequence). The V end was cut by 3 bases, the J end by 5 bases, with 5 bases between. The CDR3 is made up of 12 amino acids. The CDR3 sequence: CASSFGRNTIYF. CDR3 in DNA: TGTGCCAGCAGCTTTGGCCGAAACACCATATATTTT. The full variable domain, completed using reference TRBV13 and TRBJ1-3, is AAGVIQSPRHLIKEKRETATLKCYPIPRHDTVYWYQQGPGQDPQFLISFYEKMQSDKGSIPDRFSAQQFSDYHSELNMSSLELGDSALYFCASSFGRNTIYFGEGSWLTVV.

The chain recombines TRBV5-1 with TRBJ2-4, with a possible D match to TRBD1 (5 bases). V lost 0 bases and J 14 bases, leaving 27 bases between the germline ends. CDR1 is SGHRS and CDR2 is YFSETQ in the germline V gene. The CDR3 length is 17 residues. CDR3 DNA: TGCGCCAGCAGCTTGGACCCTGGGGCAGGGCAGTGGTTTGGAAAGTACTTC. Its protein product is CASSLDPGAGQWFGKYF.

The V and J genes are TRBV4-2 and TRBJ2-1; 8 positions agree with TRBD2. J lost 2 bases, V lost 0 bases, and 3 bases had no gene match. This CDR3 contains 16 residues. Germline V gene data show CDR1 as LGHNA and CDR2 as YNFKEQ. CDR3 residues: CASSQEELAAYNEQFF. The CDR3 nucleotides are TGTGCCAGCAGCCAAGAGGAACTAGCGGCCTACAATGAGCAGTTCTTC.

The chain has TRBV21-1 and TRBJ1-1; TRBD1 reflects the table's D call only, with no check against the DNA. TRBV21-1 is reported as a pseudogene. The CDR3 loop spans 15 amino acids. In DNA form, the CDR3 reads TGTGCCGGTCATGGGACAGGGTGTTGGGACACTGAAGCTTTCTTT. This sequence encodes CAGHGTGCWDTEAFF.

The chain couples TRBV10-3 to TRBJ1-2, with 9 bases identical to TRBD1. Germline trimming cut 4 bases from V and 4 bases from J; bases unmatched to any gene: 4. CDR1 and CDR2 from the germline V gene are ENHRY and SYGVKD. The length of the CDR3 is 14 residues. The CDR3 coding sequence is TGTGCCATCAGTGTGGGGACAGGGATCTATGGCTACACCTTC. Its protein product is CAISVGTGIYGYTF.

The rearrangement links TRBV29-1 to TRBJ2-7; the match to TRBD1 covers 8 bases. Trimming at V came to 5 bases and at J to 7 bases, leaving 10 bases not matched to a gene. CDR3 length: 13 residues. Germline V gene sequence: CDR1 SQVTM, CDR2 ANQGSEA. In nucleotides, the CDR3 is TGCAGCGTTCGTGGACAGGGAGGAGTAGAGCAGTACTTC. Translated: CSVRGQGGVEQYF.

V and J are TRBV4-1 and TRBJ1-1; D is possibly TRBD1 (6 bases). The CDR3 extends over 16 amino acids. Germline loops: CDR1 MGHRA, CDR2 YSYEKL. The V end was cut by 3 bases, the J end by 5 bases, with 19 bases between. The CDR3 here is CASSHSKGGPDTEAFF. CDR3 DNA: TGCGCCAGCAGCCATTCCAAGGGGGGGCCCGATACTGAAGCTTTCTTT.

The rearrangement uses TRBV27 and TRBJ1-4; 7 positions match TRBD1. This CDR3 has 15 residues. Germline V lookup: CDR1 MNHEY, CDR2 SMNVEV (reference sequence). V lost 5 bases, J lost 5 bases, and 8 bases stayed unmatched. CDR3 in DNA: TGTGCCAGCAGTAGACGACAGGGAAGGAATGAAAAACTGTTTTTT. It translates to CASSRRQGRNEKLFF.

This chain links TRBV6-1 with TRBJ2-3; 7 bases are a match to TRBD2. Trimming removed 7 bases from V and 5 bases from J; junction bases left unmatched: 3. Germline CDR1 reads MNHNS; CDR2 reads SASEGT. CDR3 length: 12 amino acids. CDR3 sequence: CASKIAGDTQYF. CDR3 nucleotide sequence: TGTGCCAGCAAAATAGCGGGAGATACGCAGTATTTT.

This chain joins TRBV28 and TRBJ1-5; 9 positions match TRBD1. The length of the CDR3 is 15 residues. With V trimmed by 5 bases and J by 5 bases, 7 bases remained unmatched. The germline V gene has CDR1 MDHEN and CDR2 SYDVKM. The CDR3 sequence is CASSPLTGGYQPQHF. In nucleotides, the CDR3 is TGTGCCAGCAGTCCATTGACAGGGGGGTATCAGCCCCAGCATTTT.

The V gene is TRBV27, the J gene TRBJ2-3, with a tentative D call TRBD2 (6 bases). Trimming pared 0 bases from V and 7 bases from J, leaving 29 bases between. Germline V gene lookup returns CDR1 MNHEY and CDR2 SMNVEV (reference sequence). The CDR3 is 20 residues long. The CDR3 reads CASSLSRRDQLLSVDNTQYF. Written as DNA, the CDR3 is TGTGCCAGCAGTTTATCGAGGCGGGACCAACTTCTTAGTGTAGATAATACGCAGTATTTT.

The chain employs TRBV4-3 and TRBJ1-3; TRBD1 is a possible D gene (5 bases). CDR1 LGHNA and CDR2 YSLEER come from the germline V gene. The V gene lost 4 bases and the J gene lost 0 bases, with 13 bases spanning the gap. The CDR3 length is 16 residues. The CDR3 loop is CASSLEGDDSGNTIYF. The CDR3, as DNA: TGCGCCAGCAGCCTGGAAGGGGATGACTCTGGAAACACCATATATTTT.

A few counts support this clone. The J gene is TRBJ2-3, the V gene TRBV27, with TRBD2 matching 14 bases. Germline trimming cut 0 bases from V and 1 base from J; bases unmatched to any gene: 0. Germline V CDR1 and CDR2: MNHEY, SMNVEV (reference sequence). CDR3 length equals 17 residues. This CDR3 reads CASSLSTSGRGTDTQYF. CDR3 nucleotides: TGTGCCAGCAGTTTATCGACTAGCGGGAGGGGCACAGATACGCAGTATTTT.

The CDR3 is CASRLASNEQFF. In nucleotides, the CDR3 is TGTGCCAGTAGACTAGCGAGCAATGAGCAGTTCTTC. The chain employs TRBV19 and TRBJ2-1; 7 nucleotides align to TRBD2. Germline V gives CDR1 LNHDA, CDR2 SQIVND (reference sequence). The CDR3 is made up of 12 amino acids. V was clipped by 6 bases and J by 6 bases; unmatched bases: 2.

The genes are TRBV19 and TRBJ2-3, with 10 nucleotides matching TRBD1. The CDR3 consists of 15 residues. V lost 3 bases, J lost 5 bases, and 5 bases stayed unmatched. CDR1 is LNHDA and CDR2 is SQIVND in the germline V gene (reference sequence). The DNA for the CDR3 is TGTGCCAGTAGTATTCCGGGACAGGGGTTAGATACGCAGTATTTT. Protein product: CASSIPGQGLDTQYF.

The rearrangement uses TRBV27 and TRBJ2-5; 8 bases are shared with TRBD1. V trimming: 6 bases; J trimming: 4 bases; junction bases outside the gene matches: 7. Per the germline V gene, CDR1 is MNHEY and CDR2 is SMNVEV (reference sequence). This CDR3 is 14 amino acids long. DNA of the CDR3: TGTGCCAGCAGGTACAGGGGGGTCATAGAGACCCAGTACTTC. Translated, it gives CASRYRGVIETQYF.

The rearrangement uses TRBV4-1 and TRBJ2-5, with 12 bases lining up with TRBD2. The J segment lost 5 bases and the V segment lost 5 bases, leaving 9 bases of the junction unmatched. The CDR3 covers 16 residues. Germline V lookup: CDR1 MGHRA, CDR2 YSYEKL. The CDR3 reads CASSFRTSGVAETQYF. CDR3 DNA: TGCGCCAGCAGCTTCCGGACTAGCGGGGTTGCGGAGACCCAGTACTTC.

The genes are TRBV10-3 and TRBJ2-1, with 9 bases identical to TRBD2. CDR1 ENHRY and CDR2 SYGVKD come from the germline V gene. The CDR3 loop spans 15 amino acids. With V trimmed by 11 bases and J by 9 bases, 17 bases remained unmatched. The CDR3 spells CAAGLSGGNHGEQFF. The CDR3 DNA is TGTGCCGCGGGACTTAGCGGGGGTAACCACGGTGAGCAGTTCTTC.

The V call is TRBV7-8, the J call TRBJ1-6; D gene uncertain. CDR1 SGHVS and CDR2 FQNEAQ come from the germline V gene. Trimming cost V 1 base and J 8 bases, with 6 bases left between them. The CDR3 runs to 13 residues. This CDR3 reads CASSLDSYSPLHF. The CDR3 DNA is TGTGCCAGCAGCTTAGACAGCTATTCACCCCTCCACTTT. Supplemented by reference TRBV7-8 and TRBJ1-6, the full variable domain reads GAGVSQSPRYKVAKRGQDVALRCDPISGHVSLFWYQQALGQGPEFLTYFQNEAQLDKSGLPSDRFFAERPEGSVSTLKIQRTQQEDSAVYLCASSLDSYSPLHFGNGTRLTVT.